This is a list of T cell receptor beta chains from one sample in a study of cytomegalovirus exposure and HLA in healthy donors. Assay: immunoSEQ multiplex PCR; the TCRdb copy retains only in-frame clones and omits some. The sample consists of 150,000 to 200,000 clones, roughly 80% of them appearing once. Sequencing input: PBMCs. All receptors derive from a man aged 18 to 35 in good health and CMV-seropositive. Each CDR3 is given with its conserved first and last residue. The order of the fields is clone size, D gene, V gene, J gene, CDR3 protein, CDR3 DNA. D genes are given only for firm matches. Not every row has a clone size; where given, it reads once, few, many or a size class.

size: -
D: TRBD2
V: TRBV7-9
J: TRBJ2-7
CDR3: CSSKPQPGTSGSYEQYF
DNA: TGTTCCAGCAAACCCCAACCAGGGACTAGCGGGAGCTACGAGCAGTACTTC

size: -
D: TRBD2
V: TRBV13
J: TRBJ2-1
CDR3: CASSLGTSGGYNEQFF
DNA: TGTGCCAGCAGCTTAGGGACTAGCGGGGGCTACAATGAGCAGTTCTTC

size: -
D: -
V: TRBV4-1
J: TRBJ2-1
CDR3: CASSRSDSSYNEQFF
DNA: TGCGCCAGCAGCCGGTCAGATTCCTCCTACAATGAGCAGTTCTTC

size: -
D: TRBD1
V: TRBV19
J: TRBJ1-2
CDR3: CASSLIWTGGGYTF
DNA: TGTGCCAGTAGTCTTATTTGGACAGGGGGTGGCTACACCTTC

size: few
D: TRBD2
V: TRBV5-1
J: TRBJ2-1
CDR3: CASSSILAGGPNEQFF
DNA: TGCGCCAGCAGCTCAATACTAGCGGGAGGGCCGAATGAGCAGTTCTTC

size: -
D: -
V: TRBV11-2
J: TRBJ1-1
CDR3: CASSQGQGRTEAFF
DNA: TGTGCCAGCAGCCAGGGCCAGGGTCGTACTGAAGCTTTCTTT

size: -
D: TRBD1
V: TRBV28
J: TRBJ2-7
CDR3: CASSLYRGRDEQYF
DNA: TGTGCCAGCAGTTTATACAGGGGCAGAGACGAGCAGTACTTC

size: -
D: TRBD2
V: TRBV27
J: TRBJ2-1
CDR3: CASSLQREGYNEQFF
DNA: TGTGCCAGCAGTTTACAGCGGGAGGGCTACAATGAGCAGTTCTTC

size: few
D: TRBD2
V: TRBV5-6
J: TRBJ2-7
CDR3: CASSFQLAGGSSYEQYF
DNA: TGTGCCAGCAGCTTTCAACTAGCGGGGGGTTCCTCCTACGAGCAGTACTTC

size: -
D: -
V: TRBV6-1
J: TRBJ1-2
CDR3: CASSENTGGYGYTF
DNA: TGTGCCAGCAGTGAAAATACGGGAGGTTATGGCTACACCTTC

size: -
D: TRBD1
V: TRBV10-1
J: TRBJ2-2
CDR3: CASGGQFTGELFF
DNA: TGCGCCAGCGGGGGACAGTTCACCGGGGAGCTGTTTTTT